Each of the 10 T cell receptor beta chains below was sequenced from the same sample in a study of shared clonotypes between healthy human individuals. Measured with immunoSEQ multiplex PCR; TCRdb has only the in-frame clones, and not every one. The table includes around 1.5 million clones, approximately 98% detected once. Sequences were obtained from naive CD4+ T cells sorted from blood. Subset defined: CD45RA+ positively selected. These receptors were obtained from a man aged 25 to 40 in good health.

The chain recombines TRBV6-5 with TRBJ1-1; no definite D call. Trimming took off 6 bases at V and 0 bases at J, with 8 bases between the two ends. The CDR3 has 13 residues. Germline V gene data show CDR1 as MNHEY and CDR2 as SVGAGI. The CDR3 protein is CASSNSMNTEAFF. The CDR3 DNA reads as TGTGCCAGCAGCAATAGCATGAACACTGAAGCTTTCTTT.

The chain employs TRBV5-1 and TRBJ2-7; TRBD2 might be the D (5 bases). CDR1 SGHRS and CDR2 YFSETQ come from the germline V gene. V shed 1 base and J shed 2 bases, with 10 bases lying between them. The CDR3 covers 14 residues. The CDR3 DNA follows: TGCGCCAGCAGCTTGTTGGGGAGCGCCTACGAGCAGTACTTC. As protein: CASSLLGSAYEQYF.

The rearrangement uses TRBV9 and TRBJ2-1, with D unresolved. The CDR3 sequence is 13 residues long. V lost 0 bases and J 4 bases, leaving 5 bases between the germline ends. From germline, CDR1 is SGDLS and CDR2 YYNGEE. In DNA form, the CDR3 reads TGTGCCAGCAGCGTAGAAACTTACAATGAGCAGTTCTTC. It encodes CASSVETYNEQFF.

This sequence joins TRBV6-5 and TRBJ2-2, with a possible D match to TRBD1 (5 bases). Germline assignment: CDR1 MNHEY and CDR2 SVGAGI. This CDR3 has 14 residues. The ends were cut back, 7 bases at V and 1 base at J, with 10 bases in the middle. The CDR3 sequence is CASKHQGNTGELFF. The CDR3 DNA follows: TGTGCCAGCAAACACCAGGGGAACACCGGGGAGCTGTTTTTT.

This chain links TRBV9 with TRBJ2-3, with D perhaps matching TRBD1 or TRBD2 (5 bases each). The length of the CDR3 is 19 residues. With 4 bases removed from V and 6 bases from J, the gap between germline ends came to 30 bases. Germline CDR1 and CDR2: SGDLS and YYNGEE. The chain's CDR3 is CASSLTVLGVSLNEDTQYF. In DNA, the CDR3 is TGTGCCAGCAGCCTAACGGTCTTGGGGGTGTCTTTAAACGAGGATACGCAGTATTTT.

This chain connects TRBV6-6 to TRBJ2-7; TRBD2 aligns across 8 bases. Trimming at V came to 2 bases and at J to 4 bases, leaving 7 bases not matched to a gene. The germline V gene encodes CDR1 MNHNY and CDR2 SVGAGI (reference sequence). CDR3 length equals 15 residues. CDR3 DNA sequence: TGTGCCAGCAGTTACCGGGAGGGAGGCTTTTACGAGCAGTACTTC. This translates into CASSYREGGFYEQYF.

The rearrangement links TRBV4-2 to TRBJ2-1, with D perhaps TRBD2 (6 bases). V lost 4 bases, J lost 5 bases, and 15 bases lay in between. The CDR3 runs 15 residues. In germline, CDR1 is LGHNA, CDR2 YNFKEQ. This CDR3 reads CASSPVDYVDNEQFF. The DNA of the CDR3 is TGTGCCAGCAGCCCGGTGGACTATGTCGACAATGAGCAGTTCTTC.

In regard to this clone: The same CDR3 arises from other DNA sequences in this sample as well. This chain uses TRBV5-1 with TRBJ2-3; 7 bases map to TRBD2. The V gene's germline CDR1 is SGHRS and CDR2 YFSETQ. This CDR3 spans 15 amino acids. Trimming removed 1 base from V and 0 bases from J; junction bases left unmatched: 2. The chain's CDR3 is CASSLPSGSTDTQYF. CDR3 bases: TGCGCCAGCAGCTTGCCTAGCGGCAGCACAGATACGCAGTATTTT.

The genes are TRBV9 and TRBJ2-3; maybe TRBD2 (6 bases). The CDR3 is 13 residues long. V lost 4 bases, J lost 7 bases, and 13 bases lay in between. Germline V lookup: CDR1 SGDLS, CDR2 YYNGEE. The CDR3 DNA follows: TGTGCCAGCAGCCCCACGGGGGTATATACGCAGTATTTT. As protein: CASSPTGVYTQYF.

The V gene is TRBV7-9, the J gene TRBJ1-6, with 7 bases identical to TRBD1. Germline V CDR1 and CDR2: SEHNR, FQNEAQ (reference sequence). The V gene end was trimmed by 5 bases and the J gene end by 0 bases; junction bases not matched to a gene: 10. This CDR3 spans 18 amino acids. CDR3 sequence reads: CASSPNPRDSSYNSPLHF. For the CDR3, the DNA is TGTGCCAGCAGCCCCAACCCCCGGGACAGCTCCTATAATTCACCCCTCCACTTT.